A single sample is the source of the 15 T cell receptor beta chains below, sequenced in a study of T cells after yellow fever vaccination. A single record per CDR3 protein comes from TCRdb applying MiXCR to the 5' RACE reads. The data contain 300,000 or so distinct CDR3 sequences, around 9.3% of them seen just once; the ten biggest clones take up about 3%. The specimen comprised CD4+ T cells sorted from PBMCs, sampled 5 days after the yellow fever booster vaccination. These receptors all stem from a man younger than 35 who received the YFV17D yellow fever vaccine.

In its sample, this clonotype was seen many times. This chain uses TRBV20-1 with TRBJ1-5, with 7 bases aligning to TRBD1. The germline CDR1 and CDR2 sequences are DFQATT and SNEGSKA (reference sequence). The CDR3 runs 13 residues. V lost 4 bases to trimming and J lost 6 bases; unmatched junction nucleotides: 6. CDR3 protein: CSANTGVGQPQHF. For the CDR3, the DNA is TGCAGTGCTAATACAGGGGTGGGTCAGCCCCAGCATTTT.

This clonotype was found many times. V and J are TRBV6-2 or TRBV6-3 and TRBJ2-7; no firm D call. CDR3 length equals 14 residues. Germline CDR1 and CDR2: MNHEY and SVGEGT. Trimming took off 2 bases at V and 5 bases at J, with 13 bases between the two ends. CDR3 protein: CASSYQLTTHEQYV. The CDR3 coding sequence is TGTGCCAGCAGTTACCAATTAACTACTCACGAGCAGTACGTC.

This clonotype was observed a handful of times. The V call is TRBV5-1, the J call TRBJ2-5; possibly TRBD2 for D (5 bases). The V end was cut by 4 bases, the J end by 7 bases, with 23 bases between. Germline V gives CDR1 SGHRS, CDR2 YFSETQ. The CDR3 totals 16 residues. Here the CDR3 reads CASSRRDGTDRGTQYF. CDR3 nucleotides: TGCGCCAGCAGCCGCCGCGATGGCACGGACCGGGGGACCCAGTACTTC.

This clonotype was detected only a few times. This chain connects TRBV23-1 to TRBJ2-3; tentative D call: TRBD1 (5 bases). TRBV23-1 is placed among ORFs of uncertain function. Trimming took 6 bases from V and 0 from J, leaving 13 bases between them. The CDR3 spans 15 residues. CDR3 bases: TGCGCCAGCAGACCGGAACAGGAGAGCACAGATACGCAGTATTTT. Protein sequence: CASRPEQESTDTQYF.

The chain recombines TRBV20-1 with TRBJ2-5; D might be TRBD1 (5 bases). From germline, CDR1 is DFQATT and CDR2 SNEGSKA (reference sequence). The ends were cut back, 4 bases at V and 4 bases at J, with 22 bases in the middle. The CDR3 consists of 16 residues. This CDR3 reads CSATPLDSKGRETQYF. CDR3 nucleotides: TGCAGTGCTACCCCGCTTGACTCCAAGGGGCGAGAGACCCAGTACTTC.

The table lists this clonotype with many counts. The V call is TRBV7-2, the J call TRBJ2-4; 9 bases line up with TRBD1. The germline gives CDR1 SGHTA, CDR2 FQGNSA. Trimming removed 3 bases from V and 8 bases from J; junction bases left unmatched: 2. CDR3 length: 13 residues. In DNA form, the CDR3 reads TGTGCCAGCAGCTTGGACAGGGGTCACATTCAGTACTTC. It codes for CASSLDRGHIQYF.

This clonotype was counted a few times. The chain links TRBV3-1 to TRBJ2-6; D gene unclear. CDR1 and CDR2 from the germline V gene are LGHDT and YNNKEL (reference sequence). The length of the CDR3 is 17 residues. Trimming took off 1 base at V and 3 bases at J, with 13 bases between the two ends. The CDR3 DNA sequence: TGTGCCAGCAGCCAAGTAAACGCGGTCTATGGGGCCAACGTCCTGACTTTC. It codes for CASSQVNAVYGANVLTF.

This clonotype was detected only a few times. The rearrangement joins TRBV7-9 to TRBJ1-2; D is unclear. The CDR3 runs to 13 residues. The V gene's germline CDR1 is SEHNR and CDR2 FQNEAQ (reference sequence). V was cut by 1 base and J by 5 bases, with 8 bases left in between. This CDR3 reads CASSLEAYYGYTF. The CDR3 DNA sequence: TGTGCCAGCAGCTTAGAAGCCTATTATGGCTACACCTTC.

This clonotype was recorded a few times. V is TRBV18 and J is TRBJ2-5; 13 bases align to TRBD2. This CDR3 has 19 residues. V lost 2 bases to trimming and J lost 0 bases; unmatched junction nucleotides: 9. Germline loops: CDR1 KGHSH, CDR2 LQKENI. The CDR3 coding sequence is TGTGCCAGCTCACCATTCCGGACTAGCGGGGGCCAATACCAAGAGACCCAGTACTTC. Translating gives CASSPFRTSGGQYQETQYF.

This chain links TRBV10-3 with TRBJ1-3; no reliable D call. The V end lost 4 bases, the J end lost 4 bases, and 8 bases lay between the germline ends. Per the germline V gene, CDR1 is ENHRY and CDR2 is SYGVKD. The CDR3 is 13 residues long. Here the CDR3 reads CAISGFPGNTIYF. CDR3 nucleotide sequence: TGTGCCATCAGTGGGTTTCCGGGAAACACCATATATTTT.

This clonotype was seen repeatedly, ten times or more. The J gene is TRBJ1-6, the V gene TRBV6-6, with TRBD1 matching over 7 bases. The germline V gene has CDR1 MNHNY and CDR2 SVGAGI (reference sequence). This CDR3 contains 17 residues. The V segment lost 6 bases and the J segment 2 bases; nucleotides outside the gene matches: 10. The CDR3 loop is CASRSIRDRPYNSPLHF. As DNA, the CDR3 is TGTGCCAGCAGGTCCATTCGGGACAGACCCTATAATTCACCCCTCCACTTT.

This clonotype was counted only a few times. The V and J genes are TRBV7-2 and TRBJ2-7; perhaps TRBD1 as D (5 bases). This CDR3 spans 13 amino acids. The germline V gene encodes CDR1 SGHTA and CDR2 FQGNSA. V gave up 4 bases and J gave up 6 bases, with 13 bases separating them. DNA of the CDR3: TGTGCCAGCAGCTCGCGACAGAGCCTCGAGCAGTACTTC. Its translation is CASSSRQSLEQYF. Combining the CDR3 with reference TRBV7-2 and TRBJ2-7 gives the whole variable domain GAGVSQSPSNKVTEKGKDVELRCDPISGHTALYWYRQSLGQGLEFLIYFQGNSAPDKSGLPSDRFSAERTGGSVSTLTIQRTQQEDSAVYLCASSSRQSLEQYFGPGTRLTVT.

The chain combines TRBV4-1 with TRBJ2-7, with D possibly matching TRBD2 (6 bases). V lost 2 bases to trimming and J lost 3 bases, with 17 bases between them. Germline V CDR1 and CDR2: MGHRA, YSYEKL. CDR3 length: 16 amino acids. The CDR3: CASSQTGGLADYEQYF. CDR3 nucleotides: TGCGCCAGCAGCCAAACTGGGGGTTTAGCGGACTACGAGCAGTACTTC.

This clonotype showed up just a few times. The J gene is TRBJ1-2, the V gene TRBV5-6, with D possibly matching TRBD1 (6 bases). CDR1 is SGHDT and CDR2 is YYEEEE in the germline V gene. Trimming cost V 1 base and J 2 bases, with 15 bases left between them. The CDR3 loop spans 16 amino acids. The CDR3: CASSLTGRTGNYGYTF. The CDR3 nucleotides read TGTGCCAGCAGCTTGACAGGGCGTACGGGAAACTATGGCTACACCTTC.

This rearrangement joins TRBV10-3 to TRBJ2-3, with 9 bases aligning to TRBD2. Trimming at V came to 10 bases and at J to 5 bases, leaving 10 bases not matched to a gene. Germline V gene lookup returns CDR1 ENHRY and CDR2 SYGVKD. The CDR3 totals 14 residues. The CDR3 DNA follows: TGTGCCACCCGCCCGGGACTAGCTGTAGATACGCAGTATTTT. Its protein product is CATRPGLAVDTQYF.